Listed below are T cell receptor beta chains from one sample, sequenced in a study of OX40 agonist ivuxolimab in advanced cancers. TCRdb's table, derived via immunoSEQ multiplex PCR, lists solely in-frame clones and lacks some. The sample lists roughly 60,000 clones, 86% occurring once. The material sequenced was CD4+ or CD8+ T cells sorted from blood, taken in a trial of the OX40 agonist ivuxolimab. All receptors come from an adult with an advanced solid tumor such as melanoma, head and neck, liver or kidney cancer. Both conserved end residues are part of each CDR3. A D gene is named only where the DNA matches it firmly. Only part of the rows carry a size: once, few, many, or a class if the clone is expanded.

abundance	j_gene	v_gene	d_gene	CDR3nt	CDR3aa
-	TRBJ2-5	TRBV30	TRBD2	TGTGCCTGGGACCTTGCGGGGGAGGGGCAAGAGACCCAGTACTTC	CAWDLAGEGQETQYF
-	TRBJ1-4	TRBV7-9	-	TGTGCCAGCAGCATCCAGGGTGGGCTCAATGAAAAACTGTTTTTT	CASSIQGGLNEKLFF
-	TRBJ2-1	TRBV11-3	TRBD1	TGTGCCAGCAGCACCGGACAGGCAGAGCAGTTCTTC	CASSTGQAEQFF
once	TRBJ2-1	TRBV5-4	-	TGTGCCAGCAGCCCGGGGCGATCCTACAATGAGCAGTTCTTC	CASSPGRSYNEQFF
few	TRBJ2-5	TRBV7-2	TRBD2	TGTGCCAGCAGCCCGGAGCGGGGGGGCACAGAGACCCAGTACTTC	CASSPERGGTETQYF
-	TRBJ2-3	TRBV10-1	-	TGCGCCAGCAGTGCCTCGGATGCGAGGGATACGCAGTATTTT	CASSASDARDTQYF
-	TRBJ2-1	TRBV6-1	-	TGTGCCACCCACACCGGGTCCTTCTACAATGAGCAGTTCTTC	CATHTGSFYNEQFF
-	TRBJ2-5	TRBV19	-	TGTGCCAGTAGTATATCGCGGGGGCCTCAAGAGACCCAGTACTTC	CASSISRGPQETQYF
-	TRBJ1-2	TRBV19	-	TGTGCCAGTAGCTCACCTGACAGGTACTATGGCTACACCTTC	CASSSPDRYYGYTF
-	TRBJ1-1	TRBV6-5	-	TGTGCCAGCGGAACCGGGGAGGGACTTAACACTGAAGCTTTCTTT	CASGTGEGLNTEAFF
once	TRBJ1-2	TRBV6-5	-	TGTGCCAGCAGTTACTTAACGGGGAACTATGGCTACACCTTC	CASSYLTGNYGYTF
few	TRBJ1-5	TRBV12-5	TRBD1	TGTGCTAGTGGACAGGGGCGACAGCCCCAGCATTTT	CASGQGRQPQHF
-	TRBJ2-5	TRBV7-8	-	TGTGCCAGCAGCTCAAACAGGGTGAGGGGGGAGACCCAGTACTTC	CASSSNRVRGETQYF
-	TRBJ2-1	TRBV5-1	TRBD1	TGCGCCAGCAGCCCCTCGACAGGGGGCAATGAGCAGTTCTTC	CASSPSTGGNEQFF
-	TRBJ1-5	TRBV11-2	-	TGTGCCAGCAGCTTAGAAGGACAGCAGCCCCAGCATTTT	CASSLEGQQPQHF
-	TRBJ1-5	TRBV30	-	TGTGCCTGGAGTACCAGCGCCGACGTAGGCAATCAGCCCCAGCATTTT	CAWSTSADVGNQPQHF
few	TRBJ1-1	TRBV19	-	TGTGCCAGTAACCACAGGAGGAACACTGAAGCTTTCTTT	CASNHRRNTEAFF
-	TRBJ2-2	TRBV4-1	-	TGCGCCAGCAGCCCCTATGGCGGGACCGGGGAGCTGTTTTTT	CASSPYGGTGELFF
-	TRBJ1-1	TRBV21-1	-	TGTGCCAGCAGCAACTTGGGGTTCAACACTGAAGCTTTCTTT	CASSNLGFNTEAFF
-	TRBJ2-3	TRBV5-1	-	TGCGCCAGCAAACCCGTAACAGGCACAGATACGCAGTATTTT	CASKPVTGTDTQYF
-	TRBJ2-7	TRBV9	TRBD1	TGTGCCAGCAGCGCCCGGACAGGGAACAACTACGAGCAGTACTTC	CASSARTGNNYEQYF
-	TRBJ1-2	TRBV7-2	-	TGTGCCAGCAGCACCGGGACGTTCACCTATGGCTACACCTTC	CASSTGTFTYGYTF
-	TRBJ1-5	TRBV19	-	TGTGCCAGTAGTATAGTGGAGGGATCTGGTCAGCCCCAGCATTTT	CASSIVEGSGQPQHF
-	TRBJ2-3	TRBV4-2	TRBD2	TGTGCCAGCAGCAAACCCGGTGGGGCAGCGGGGGGCACAGATACGCAGTATTTT	CASSKPGGAAGGTDTQYF
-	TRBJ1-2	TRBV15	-	TGTGCCACCAGCAGACTTTCCAGGGGAGCTGGCTACACCTTC	CATSRLSRGAGYTF
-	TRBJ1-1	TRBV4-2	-	TGTGCCAGCAGCCAAGGAAAAAGGAAGGGTACTGAAGCTTTCTTT	CASSQGKRKGTEAFF
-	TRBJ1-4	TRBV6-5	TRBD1	TGTGCCAGCAGCCTCGGGACAGGGGACGGAAAACTGTTTTTT	CASSLGTGDGKLFF
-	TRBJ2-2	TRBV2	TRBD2	TGTGCCAGCAGAGGGACTAGCGGGTACACCTGGGAGCTGTTTTTT	CASRGTSGYTWELFF
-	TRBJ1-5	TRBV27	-	TGTGCCAGCAATGGGACGGTATCTGATAGCAATCAGCCCCAGCATTTT	CASNGTVSDSNQPQHF
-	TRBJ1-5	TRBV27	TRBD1	TGTGCCAGCAGTTCAAAATCCGGGACAGGGAATCAGCCCCAGCATTTT	CASSSKSGTGNQPQHF
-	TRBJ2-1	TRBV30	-	TGTGCCTGGAGTGGGAGGAGGGATGATGAGCAGTTCTTC	CAWSGRRDDEQFF
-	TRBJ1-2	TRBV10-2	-	TGCGCCAGCAGTCACGGGGATACCTATGGCTACACCTTC	CASSHGDTYGYTF
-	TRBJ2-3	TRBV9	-	TGTGCCAGCAGCGTAGCGCGGTCCGAGGATACGCAGTATTTT	CASSVARSEDTQYF
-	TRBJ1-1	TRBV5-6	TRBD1	TGTGCCAGCAGCCTCGAACCTTGGAGGGGGCGCACTGAAGCTTTCTTT	CASSLEPWRGRTEAFF
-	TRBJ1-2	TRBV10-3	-	TGTGCCATCAGTGAGGGGGGGCTTAGACTTGGCTACACCTTC	CAISEGGLRLGYTF
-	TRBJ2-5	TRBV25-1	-	TGTACCAGCAGGGGCCCCCGAGAGACCCAGTACTTC	CTSRGPRETQYF
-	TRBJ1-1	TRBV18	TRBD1	TGTGCCAGCTCCCTCGACAGGGAGGGGGCTTTCTTT	CASSLDREGAFF
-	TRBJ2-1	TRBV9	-	TGTGCCAGCAGCGTAGAAAGTAGCTCCTACAATGAGCAGTTCTTC	CASSVESSSYNEQFF
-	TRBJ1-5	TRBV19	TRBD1	TGTGCCACTGCTCCGGGACAGGGGTCCTATAGCAATCAGCCCCAGCATTTT	CATAPGQGSYSNQPQHF
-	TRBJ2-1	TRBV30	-	TGTGCCGGGGTAGGGCTAGCGCAAGCCAATGAGCAGTTCTTC	CAGVGLAQANEQFF
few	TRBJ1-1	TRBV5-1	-	TGCGCCAGCAGCCCCGGGAGAGTTAACACTGAAGCTTTCTTT	CASSPGRVNTEAFF
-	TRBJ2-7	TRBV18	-	TGTGCCAGCTCACCTGACCTCTGGAGGGAGCAGTACTTC	CASSPDLWREQYF